This is a list of T cell receptor beta chains from one sample in a study of cytomegalovirus exposure and HLA in healthy donors. Produced via immunoSEQ multiplex PCR; TCRdb's table is partial and in-frame only. Among over 110,000 clones, about 87% were seen once, and the ten largest hold just under 9%. Sequenced: PBMCs. The receptors were sampled from a man aged 18 to 30 in good health and CMV-seropositive. CDR3s include the opening cysteine and the closing phenylalanine or tryptophan. D genes are given only for firm matches. Size values are once, few and many counts, or a class for expanded clones, and some rows have none.

d_call j_call v_call clone_size cdr3_nt cdr3_aa
TRBD1 TRBJ2-2 TRBV5-1 NA TGCGCCAGCAGCGACCACCGGGACAGGGGGGGATCGAACACCGGGGAGCTGTTTTTT CASSDHRDRGGSNTGELFF
NA TRBJ1-1 TRBV2 NA TGTGCCAGCAATAGCAGGGAGCGGGGTGAAGCTTTCTTT CASNSRERGEAFF
NA TRBJ2-3 TRBV7-8 NA TGTGCCAGCAGCTTGCGGAACACAGATACGCAGTATTTT CASSLRNTDTQYF
NA TRBJ2-5 TRBV25-1 NA TGTGCCAGCAGTGTTCGGGACTCGAGGGAGACCCAGTACTTC CASSVRDSRETQYF
TRBD1 TRBJ1-5 TRBV19 NA TGTGCCAGTAGTATCAGGACAGGGGGCGGGCAGCCCCAGCATTTT CASSIRTGGGQPQHF
TRBD1 TRBJ1-2 TRBV2 NA TGTGCCATATCCACCATTGTCAGGGGGCCCGAGAACTATGGCTACACCTTC CAISTIVRGPENYGYTF
NA TRBJ2-2 TRBV5-1 NA TGCGCCAGCAGCTTGGCCGCCGACAGCAGGACCGGGGAGCTGTTTTTT CASSLAADSRTGELFF
TRBD2 TRBJ2-3 TRBV14 once TGTGCCAGCAGCCAAGTTAGCGGGGGGTTCACAGATACGCAGTATTTT CASSQVSGGFTDTQYF
NA TRBJ2-1 TRBV7-9 NA TGTGCCAGCAGCTTCAACCTGCAGGCAGGTAATGAGCAGTTCTTC CASSFNLQAGNEQFF
TRBD2 TRBJ2-5 TRBV7-9 NA TGTGCCAGCAGCCGACTAGCGGGGCAAGAGACCCAGTACTTC CASSRLAGQETQYF
NA TRBJ2-5 TRBV9 NA TGTGCCAGCAGCGTAGTGGCAGGTGGAGAGACCCAGTACTTC CASSVVAGGETQYF
TRBD1 TRBJ2-5 TRBV4-1 once TGCGCCAGCAGCCAGGGACAGGGGGGAGCCCAGTACTTC CASSQGQGGAQYF
NA TRBJ2-7 TRBV27 NA TGTGCCAGCAGTTTATCATGGGGCCAAGGCTACGAGCAGTACTTC CASSLSWGQGYEQYF
TRBD2 TRBJ2-3 TRBV27 NA TGTGCCAGCAGTTTAGGACTAGCGGGAGACACAGATACGCAGTATTTT CASSLGLAGDTDTQYF
NA TRBJ1-5 TRBV5-4 NA TGTGCCAGCAGCTTCCAGGGGCAGGGGCAAAATCAGCCCCAGCATTTT CASSFQGQGQNQPQHF
NA TRBJ1-1 TRBV30 NA TGTGCCTGGAGTGTATCGCTCAGGGGAGTGAACACTGAAGCTTTCTTT CAWSVSLRGVNTEAFF
TRBD2 TRBJ2-3 TRBV5-1 NA TGCGCCAGCAGCCCCCGGGACTACGCCACAGATACGCAGTATTTT CASSPRDYATDTQYF
TRBD1 TRBJ1-4 TRBV28 NA TGTGCCAGCAGTCCGGGACAGGGGGCTCTAAGTGAAAAACTGTTTTTT CASSPGQGALSEKLFF
NA TRBJ2-1 TRBV19 NA TGTGCCAGTAGTACAAACAGGTTCACCTACAATGAGCAGTTCTTC CASSTNRFTYNEQFF
TRBD1 TRBJ1-5 TRBV6-1 NA TGTGCCAGCACCACGGGACAGGGCAAACAGCCCCAGCATTTT CASTTGQGKQPQHF
NA TRBJ2-2 TRBV7-9 NA TGTGCCAGCATAAGGGGGTCATCCTGGTTCACCGGGGAGCTGTTTTTT CASIRGSSWFTGELFF
TRBD2 TRBJ2-7 TRBV10-2 NA TGCGCCAGCAGTGATAGCGGGAGAGGGTACGAGCAGTACTTC CASSDSGRGYEQYF
NA TRBJ1-5 TRBV30 few TGTGCCTGGAGTGGGGCGGGACTCAATCAGCCCCAGCATTTT CAWSGAGLNQPQHF
TRBD1 TRBJ2-7 TRBV7-6 NA TGTGCCAGCAGTAAGGACAGGCGGCAGTACTTC CASSKDRRQYF
NA TRBJ1-5 TRBV7-6 NA TGTGCCAGCAGCTTAGTGGAGGGGAGCAATCAGCCCCAGCATTTT CASSLVEGSNQPQHF
NA TRBJ1-6 TRBV5-1 NA TGCGCCAGCAGCCAGGGTCAGGTGGATTCACCCCTCCACTTT CASSQGQVDSPLHF
NA TRBJ2-7 TRBV7-9 NA TGTGCCAGCAGCCGAGGAGAAGCCGAGCAGTACTTC CASSRGEAEQYF
TRBD2 TRBJ2-4 TRBV6-1 NA TGTGCCAGCAGTGAAGGGGGACTAGCGGGAGTCTCTGAGTGGCATGCTGGGTACTTC CASSEGGLAGVSEWHAGYF
NA TRBJ1-2 TRBV30 many TGTGCCTGGAACTCCCTACGGAACTATGGCTACACCTTC CAWNSLRNYGYTF
NA TRBJ2-5 TRBV30 NA TGTGCCTGGAGACTAGGGGAGACCCAGTACTTC CAWRLGETQYF
TRBD1 TRBJ1-2 TRBV27 NA TGTGCCAGCAGTTGGGAGGGGACAGGTACCTATGGCTACACCTTC CASSWEGTGTYGYTF
NA TRBJ1-5 TRBV7-8 NA TGTGCCAGCAGCTTAGCGTCAGTCAGGGGTCAGCCCCAGCATTTT CASSLASVRGQPQHF
TRBD2 TRBJ2-3 TRBV4-2 NA TGTGCCAGCAGCAGGACTAGCGGGAGTCGCACAGATACGCAGTATTTT CASSRTSGSRTDTQYF
NA TRBJ1-1 TRBV6-6 once TGTGCCAGCAGTTCCCTCGTAACTGAAGCTTTCTTT CASSSLVTEAFF
TRBD1 TRBJ2-1 TRBV5-8 NA TGTGCCAGCAGCTTGGTTGGGACAGGGGTTTACAATGAGCAGTTCTTC CASSLVGTGVYNEQFF
NA TRBJ2-7 TRBV4-2 once TGTGCCAGCAGCCAACCATCGTGGCCCTCCTACGAGCAGTACTTC CASSQPSWPSYEQYF
NA TRBJ1-6 TRBV2 NA TGTGCCAGCAGGAGGTATTATAATTCACCCCTCCACTTT CASRRYYNSPLHF
TRBD1 TRBJ2-3 TRBV7-6 NA TGTGCCAGCAGCCCCGTTGGGACAGACACAGATACGCAGTATTTT CASSPVGTDTDTQYF
NA TRBJ2-7 TRBV2 NA TGTGCCAGCATGAGGTTGGTCAACTCCTACGAGCAGTACTTC CASMRLVNSYEQYF
NA TRBJ1-1 TRBV6-6 NA TGTGCCAGCAGTTACTCGAGGTCTGAAGCTTTCTTT CASSYSRSEAFF
NA TRBJ1-2 TRBV6-5 NA TGTGCCAGCAGTCCCCAGGGAGGATCTGGGGGCTACACCTTC CASSPQGGSGGYTF
NA TRBJ1-5 TRBV27 NA TGTGCCAGCAGTGCCTCGAGGACGGGCGCGGGTCAGCCCCAGCATTTT CASSASRTGAGQPQHF
TRBD1 TRBJ1-5 TRBV5-8 few TGTGCCAGCAGCTTGGGGTGGCGGGACAGAAGTCAGCCCCAGCATTTT CASSLGWRDRSQPQHF
NA TRBJ2-7 TRBV6-5 NA TGTGCCAGCAGTCGGGGTGGCGAGCAGTACTTC CASSRGGEQYF
NA TRBJ2-7 TRBV10-3 NA TGTGCCATCAGTGAATCCACAGGGATTTTTAGTGAGCAGTACTTC CAISESTGIFSEQYF
NA TRBJ2-7 TRBV28 NA TGTGCCATCTCAGACAGTTACGAGCAGTACTTC CAISDSYEQYF
NA TRBJ1-2 TRBV27 NA TGTGCCAGCAGCCGACGGGCACTCGGGGGGTATGGCTACACCTTC CASSRRALGGYGYTF
TRBD1 TRBJ2-3 TRBV18 NA TGTGCCAGCCCTGACCCCGACAGGGCCCGCACAGATACGCAGTATTTT CASPDPDRARTDTQYF
TRBD2 TRBJ2-5 TRBV10-2 NA TGCGCCAGCGCCCTAGCGGGAGGAGGAGAGACCCAGTACTTC CASALAGGGETQYF